The 12 T cell receptor beta chains listed next were all sequenced from one sample in a study of cytomegalovirus exposure and HLA in healthy donors. TCRdb's copy holds only in-frame clones and misses some; the assay was immunoSEQ multiplex PCR. The data show 250,000 to 300,000 clones, around 91% seen once. Sequencing used PBMCs. The receptors shown here come from a woman in her late teens or twenties in good health and CMV-seronegative.

The V and J genes are TRBV2 and TRBJ2-4; TRBD1 matches 9 bases. Germline assignment: CDR1 SNHLY and CDR2 FYNNEI. With V trimmed by 5 bases and J by 2 bases, 4 bases remained unmatched. The CDR3 is made up of 15 amino acids. The CDR3 protein is CASSYRGPSKNIQYF. CDR3 DNA: TGTGCCAGCAGTTACAGGGGGCCCTCCAAAAACATTCAGTACTTC.

This chain connects TRBV9 to TRBJ2-1; possible D gene TRBD2, 6 bases. Germline CDR1 reads SGDLS; CDR2 reads YYNGEE. The CDR3 is 13 residues long. Trimming took off 3 bases at V and 8 bases at J, with 12 bases between the two ends. CDR3 DNA sequence: TGTGCCAGCAGCGGGGAGGTTAGGGATGAGCAGTTCTTC. Protein: CASSGEVRDEQFF.

The J gene is TRBJ2-5, the V gene TRBV7-6; 13 bases map to TRBD2. V gave up 4 bases and J gave up 5 bases; unmatched junction bases: 4. The CDR3 contains 15 residues. CDR1 SGHVS and CDR2 FNYEAQ come from the germline V gene. The CDR3 region has the DNA TGTGCCAGCAGCTCGCTACTAGCGGGGGGGGAGACCCAGTACTTC. Translating it yields CASSSLLAGGETQYF.

The chain employs TRBV11-2 and TRBJ2-2, with 9 bases that match TRBD2. This CDR3 has 16 residues. Unmatched junction bases numbered 7, after V lost 4 bases and J lost 4 bases. Germline CDR1 and CDR2: SGHAT and FQNNGV. The CDR3 protein is CASSSGLAGPTGELFF. The CDR3 nucleotides read TGTGCCAGCAGCTCGGGGCTAGCGGGGCCCACCGGGGAGCTGTTTTTT.

This clone came up once. Because the CDR3's place on the DNA is in doubt, the DNA is left out and the CDR3 is given as listed by TCRdb. The chain is built from TRBV21-1 and TRBJ2-3; TRBD1 is taken as the D call from the table, unchecked against the DNA. TRBV21-1 is a pseudogene. The CDR3 spans 17 amino acids, including both terminal residues. The CDR3 region is CASSKKGWGRGSDTQYF.

V usage is TRBV27 and J usage is TRBJ1-5, with 7 bases identical to TRBD1. The CDR3 has 14 amino acids. V shed 4 bases, J shed 5 bases, and the junction held 5 bases outside the gene matches. CDR1 MNHEY and CDR2 SMNVEV come from the germline V gene (reference sequence). In DNA form, the CDR3 reads TGTGCCAGCAGTTATATAGGGGGCTATCAGCCCCAGCATTTT. It specifies CASSYIGGYQPQHF.

This clone has only a few counts. The chain combines TRBV5-1 with TRBJ1-4; D is possibly TRBD1 (5 bases). The CDR3 loop spans 13 amino acids. Germline-derived CDR1 and CDR2 are SGHRS and YFSETQ. V gave up 4 bases and J gave up 6 bases, with 10 bases separating them. The CDR3 DNA is TGCGCCAGCAGCACAGGCGGGGATGAAAAACTGTTTTTT. Translation gives CASSTGGDEKLFF.

This clone was observed a few times. J is TRBJ2-7 and V is TRBV7-2; D is unresolved. Trimming pared 1 base from V and 3 bases from J, leaving 10 bases between. This CDR3 spans 14 amino acids. Germline lookup yields CDR1 SGHTA and CDR2 FQGNSA. The CDR3 region has the DNA TGTGCCAGCAGCTTAGGAGCCGTATACTACGAGCAGTACTTC. As protein: CASSLGAVYYEQYF.

The rearrangement joins TRBV5-5 to TRBJ2-7; D may be TRBD2 (5 bases). The germline V and J ends were trimmed by 6 bases and 8 bases, with 12 bases remaining between them. The CDR3 sequence is 11 residues long. The germline V gene encodes CDR1 SGHKS and CDR2 YYEKEE (reference sequence). DNA for the CDR3: TGTGCCAGCACCCAAAACGGGAAGCAGTACGTC. Translating it yields CASTQNGKQYV.

This clone was counted many times. The chain couples TRBV4-1 to TRBJ2-7; 8 bases are a match to TRBD2. Germline-derived CDR1 and CDR2 are MGHRA and YSYEKL. This CDR3 has 15 amino acids. V lost 5 bases and J lost 6; bases outside the gene matches: 12. The CDR3, as DNA: TGCGCCAGCAGCTTACCGACTAGCGATGTAATCGAGCAGTACTTC. Protein product: CASSLPTSDVIEQYF.

This clone has a single count. The chain links TRBV6-4 to TRBJ1-3; TRBD1 might be the D (5 bases). Per the germline V gene, CDR1 is MRHNA and CDR2 is SNTAGT. CDR3 length equals 12 residues. V was clipped by 7 bases and J by 3 bases, with 7 bases between them. The CDR3 region has the DNA TGTGCCAGCAAAGGGGATGGAAACACCATATATTTT. As protein: CASKGDGNTIYF.

This clone was seen just once. V usage is TRBV6-5 and J usage is TRBJ1-1; D not certain. Looked up from germline, CDR1 is MNHEY and CDR2 is SVGAGI. Trimming shortened V by 4 bases and J by 5 bases, and 5 bases separated the two germline ends. CDR3 size: 11 residues. CDR3 sequence: CASSSLTEAFF. The CDR3 region has the DNA TGTGCCAGCAGTTCTTTGACTGAAGCTTTCTTT.